A single sample is the source of the 29 T cell receptor beta chains below, sequenced in a study of blood T cell repertoires in COVID-19. Profiling relied on immunoSEQ multiplex PCR, and the TCRdb table lists in-frame clones only, not all of them. The sample yields about 270,000 clones, 88% seen once. Sample: peripheral blood. All receptors derive from a man between 60 and 70 years old who had recovered from COVID-19.

The rearrangement joins TRBV2 to TRBJ1-6, with 11 bases matching TRBD1. CDR3 length: 15 residues. Germline CDR1 reads SNHLY; CDR2 reads FYNNEI. V gave up 7 bases and J gave up 7 bases; unmatched junction bases: 6. The CDR3 region has the DNA TGTGCCAGCAAGGGACAGGGGGTGGCGAATTCACCCCTCCACTTT. This encodes CASKGQGVANSPLHF.

The V call is TRBV7-3, the J call TRBJ2-3; 7 bases are a match to TRBD1. Per germline, CDR1 SGHTA and CDR2 FQGTGA. CDR3 size: 16 residues. V trimming: 5 bases; J trimming: 5 bases; junction bases outside the gene matches: 13. CDR3: CASSPRGQKKRDTQYF. As DNA, the CDR3 is TGTGCCAGCAGCCCGAGGGGACAGAAAAAAAGAGATACGCAGTATTTT. Full variable domain (remainder filled in from reference TRBV7-3 and TRBJ2-3): GAGVSQTPSNKVTEKGKYVELRCDPISGHTALYWYRQSLGQGPEFLIYFQGTGAADDSGLPNDRFFAVRPEGSVSTLKIQRTERGDSAVYLCASSPRGQKKRDTQYFGPGTRLTVL.

In this sample, this clone turned up a few times. The chain employs TRBV7-9 and TRBJ2-2; D may be TRBD2 (7 bases). The CDR3 spans 16 residues. Germline V gene sequence: CDR1 SEHNR, CDR2 FQNEAQ (reference sequence). Trimming cost V 5 bases and J 8 bases, with 21 bases left between them. The CDR3 sequence: CASSPGGRVLSGELFF. In nucleotides, the CDR3 is TGTGCCAGCAGCCCGGGGGGCCGTGTATTAAGTGGGGAGCTGTTTTTT.

The chain carries TRBV5-6 and TRBJ2-7; TRBD1 is a possible D gene (7 bases). Germline CDR1 reads SGHDT; CDR2 reads YYEEEE. The CDR3 loop spans 15 amino acids. V gave up 0 bases and J gave up 7 bases, with 17 bases separating them. Written as DNA, the CDR3 is TGTGCCAGCAGCTTGGGGTATAAGGGGGCGGGAGAGCAGTACTTC. Protein: CASSLGYKGAGEQYF.

The chain combines TRBV6-1 with TRBJ2-5; a possible D gene is TRBD1 (6 bases). CDR1 MNHNS and CDR2 SASEGT come from the germline V gene. V was clipped by 2 bases and J by 5 bases, with 12 bases between them. This CDR3 is built from 14 residues. The CDR3 loop reads CASSERGRGETQYF. The CDR3 nucleotides are TGTGCCAGCAGTGAAAGGGGCAGGGGTGAGACCCAGTACTTC.

V is TRBV7-8 and J is TRBJ2-3; possible D gene TRBD2, 6 bases. Trimming took 5 bases from V and 7 from J, leaving 10 bases between them. The germline gives CDR1 SGHVS, CDR2 FQNEAQ. The CDR3 is 12 amino acids. The CDR3 nucleotides read TGTGCCAGCAGCCGGGACTTATATACGCAGTATTTT. Amino acid sequence: CASSRDLYTQYF. The full variable domain, its missing parts supplied by reference TRBV7-8 and TRBJ2-3, is GAGVSQSPRYKVAKRGQDVALRCDPISGHVSLFWYQQALGQGPEFLTYFQNEAQLDKSGLPSDRFFAERPEGSVSTLKIQRTQQEDSAVYLCASSRDLYTQYFGPGTRLTVL.

The rearrangement uses TRBV30 and TRBJ2-6; D ambiguous. Trimming took off 1 base at V and 0 bases at J, with 4 bases between the two ends. CDR1 and CDR2 (germline): GTSNPN, SVGIG (reference sequence). The CDR3 spans 14 residues. In nucleotides, the CDR3 is TGTGCCTGGAGTGCCGGCTCTGGGGCCAACGTCCTGACTTTC. Its protein is CAWSAGSGANVLTF. Filled out from reference TRBV30 and TRBJ2-6, the complete variable domain reads SQTIHQWPATLVQPVGSPLSLECTVEGTSNPNLYWYRQAAGRGLQLLFYSVGIGQISSEVPQNLSASRPQDRQFILSSKKLLLSDSGFYLCAWSAGSGANVLTFGAGSRLTVL.

The chain combines TRBV27 with TRBJ2-7; possibly TRBD1 for D (6 bases). This CDR3 comprises 16 residues. V was cut by 5 bases and J by 2 bases, with 19 bases left in between. Germline V gene lookup returns CDR1 MNHEY and CDR2 SMNVEV (reference sequence). The CDR3 is CASSSPGTHLPYEQYF. As DNA, the CDR3 is TGTGCCAGCAGTAGCCCAGGGACACATCTACCCTACGAGCAGTACTTC.

This chain links TRBV7-2 with TRBJ1-5, with D unresolved. The CDR3 has 15 residues. Germline assignment: CDR1 SGHTA and CDR2 FQGNSA. The V end lost 1 base, the J end lost 1 base, and 8 bases lay between the germline ends. DNA of the CDR3: TGTGCCAGCAGCTTAGGTCAGGCAAGCAATCAGCCCCAGCATTTT. The encoded protein is CASSLGQASNQPQHF. The full variable domain, with the rest looked up from reference TRBV7-2 and TRBJ1-5, is GAGVSQSPSNKVTEKGKDVELRCDPISGHTALYWYRQSLGQGLEFLIYFQGNSAPDKSGLPSDRFSAERTGGSVSTLTIQRTQQEDSAVYLCASSLGQASNQPQHFGDGTRLSIL.

J is TRBJ2-7 and V is TRBV7-2, with 9 bases that match TRBD2. The CDR3 sequence is 14 residues long. Germline V CDR1 and CDR2: SGHTA, FQGNSA. Trimming took 4 bases from V and 7 from J; bases not matched to a gene: 8. The CDR3 is CASSSRAGGREQYF. The CDR3 nucleotides are TGTGCCAGCAGCTCACGAGCGGGGGGCAGGGAGCAGTACTTC.

The CDR3 DNA follows: TGCGCCAGCAGTGAGTCGACTCGGGAGACTTTCAACCCCAATGAGCAGTTCTTC. Translated: CASSESTRETFNPNEQFF. The chain links TRBV10-1 to TRBJ2-1; TRBD2 is a possible D gene (6 bases). CDR3 length: 18 residues. The germline CDR1 and CDR2 sequences are WNHNN and SYGVQD (reference sequence). V was clipped by 0 bases and J by 6 bases, with 21 bases between them.

The table lists this clone with a few counts. Other DNA sequences in this specimen translate into the identical CDR3. This chain joins TRBV6-6 and TRBJ2-7, with TRBD1 matching 8 bases. The germline gives CDR1 MNHNY, CDR2 SVGAGI (reference sequence). Trimming removed 6 bases from V and 0 bases from J; junction bases left unmatched: 7. The CDR3 has 15 residues. The CDR3 DNA is TGTGCCAGCAGCCCCGGACAGGGCTACTCCTACGAGCAGTACTTC. As protein: CASSPGQGYSYEQYF.

The chain links TRBV7-2 to TRBJ2-7, with 9 bases matching TRBD1. This CDR3 region has 16 residues. J was trimmed by 3 bases and V by 2 bases; bases with no gene match: 8. Germline CDR1 reads SGHTA; CDR2 reads FQGNSA. CDR3 sequence reads: CASSLYLGQGFYEQYF. CDR3 sequence (DNA): TGTGCCAGCAGCTTATATCTAGGACAGGGGTTCTACGAGCAGTACTTC.

CDR3 sequence reads: CASSGGISGNTIYF. CDR3 nucleotides: TGTGCCAGCAGTGGTGGCATCTCTGGAAACACCATATATTTT. The chain uses TRBV27 and TRBJ1-3, with D hard to call. V was trimmed by 5 bases and J by 0 bases, leaving 8 bases between them. The CDR3 consists of 14 residues. Germline V lookup: CDR1 MNHEY, CDR2 SMNVEV (reference sequence).

The gene calls are TRBV5-6 and TRBJ2-7; D gene uncertain. The CDR3 runs 12 residues. Germline assignment: CDR1 SGHDT and CDR2 YYEEEE. V was shortened by 4 bases and J by 6 bases, with 11 bases between the two germline ends. For the CDR3, the DNA is TGTGCCAGCAGCCAATCGAGTGGCGAGCAGTACTTC. This translates into CASSQSSGEQYF. The full variable domain, rest sourced from reference TRBV5-6 and TRBJ2-7, is DAGVTQSPTHLIKTRGQQVTLRCSPKSGHDTVSWYQQALGQGPQFIFQYYEEEERQRGNFPDRFSGHQFPNYSSELNVNALLLGDSALYLCASSQSSGEQYFGPGTRLTVT.

The table lists this clone with a count of one. The chain recombines TRBV6-2 or TRBV6-3 with TRBJ2-2, with 8 positions matching TRBD2. The germline CDR1 and CDR2 sequences are MNHEY and SVGEGT. The CDR3 extends over 16 amino acids. V trimming: 0 bases; J trimming: 6 bases; junction bases outside the gene matches: 6. The CDR3 loop reads CASSYSSGGPSGELFF. The DNA for the CDR3 is TGTGCCAGCAGTTACTCGTCGGGGGGGCCATCCGGGGAGCTGTTTTTT.

This rearrangement joins TRBV7-3 to TRBJ2-5; 11 positions agree with TRBD2. V shed 5 bases, J shed 5 bases, and the junction held 7 bases outside the gene matches. The germline CDR1 and CDR2 sequences are SGHTA and FQGTGA. The CDR3 spans 15 residues. CDR3 sequence reads: CASSPEGLAGETQYF. The CDR3 nucleotides are TGTGCCAGCAGCCCGGAAGGACTAGCGGGCGAGACCCAGTACTTC.

This chain joins TRBV5-6 and TRBJ1-5, with D perhaps matching TRBD1 (6 bases). With 3 bases removed from V and 5 bases from J, the gap between germline ends came to 21 bases. Germline V lookup: CDR1 SGHDT, CDR2 YYEEEE. There are 17 residues in the CDR3. The CDR3 DNA sequence: TGTGCCAGCAGCTCAAATACAGGGTACAAAGGACATCAGCCCCAGCATTTT. This gives the protein CASSSNTGYKGHQPQHF. Full variable domain (remainder filled in from reference TRBV5-6 and TRBJ1-5): DAGVTQSPTHLIKTRGQQVTLRCSPKSGHDTVSWYQQALGQGPQFIFQYYEEEERQRGNFPDRFSGHQFPNYSSELNVNALLLGDSALYLCASSSNTGYKGHQPQHFGDGTRLSIL.

The rearrangement links TRBV5-1 to TRBJ1-2; D might be TRBD1 (5 bases). V dropped 2 bases and J dropped 8 bases, with 19 bases sitting between them. The germline V gene encodes CDR1 SGHRS and CDR2 YFSETQ. The CDR3 consists of 15 residues. In nucleotides, the CDR3 is TGCGCCAGCAGCTTACCAACCGGGACTTCGGAAGGCTACACCTTC. Translation gives CASSLPTGTSEGYTF.

J is TRBJ1-2 and V is TRBV27; a weak D match, TRBD1 (5 bases). Germline V gene lookup returns CDR1 MNHEY and CDR2 SMNVEV (reference sequence). V was trimmed by 6 bases and J by 8 bases, leaving 16 bases between them. The length of the CDR3 is 13 residues. Written as DNA, the CDR3 is TGTGCCAGCAGAACATCAGGGTTCATCGGCTACACCTTC. This codes for CASRTSGFIGYTF.

This chain connects TRBV19 to TRBJ1-5; D ambiguous. V shed 1 base and J shed 3 bases, with 10 bases lying between them. Germline V lookup: CDR1 LNHDA, CDR2 SQIVND (reference sequence). The CDR3 totals 15 residues. CDR3 coding DNA: TGTGCCAGTAGTATAGGCGCGGTCAACAATCAGCCCCAGCATTTT. Translation: CASSIGAVNNQPQHF. Looking up the rest from reference TRBV19 and TRBJ1-5 gives the full variable domain: DGGITQSPKYLFRKEGQNVTLSCEQNLNHDAMYWYRQDPGQGLRLIYYSQIVNDFQKGDIAEGYSVSREKKESFPLTVTSAQKNPTAFYLCASSIGAVNNQPQHFGDGTRLSIL.

V usage is TRBV7-2 and J usage is TRBJ1-4; TRBD1 matches at 7 bases. J lost 5 bases, V lost 6 bases, and 6 bases had no gene match. Germline V gene data show CDR1 as SGHTA and CDR2 as FQGNSA. The CDR3 loop spans 14 amino acids. The CDR3 coding sequence is TGTGCCAGCAGACCCGGGACAGTGAATGAAAAACTGTTTTTT. This encodes CASRPGTVNEKLFF.

This clone appeared a single time. The J gene is TRBJ1-4, the V gene TRBV4-2; D ambiguous. V was pared by 0 bases and J by 2 bases, with 7 bases between. This CDR3 contains 15 residues. CDR1 and CDR2 from the germline V gene are LGHNA and YNFKEQ. CDR3 in amino acids: CASSQDGGTNEKLFF. DNA of the CDR3: TGTGCCAGCAGCCAAGATGGAGGGACTAATGAAAAACTGTTTTTT.

V is TRBV13 and J is TRBJ2-7; weak D call: TRBD1 (6 bases). This CDR3 is 15 amino acids long. Per the germline V gene, CDR1 is PRHDT and CDR2 is FYEKMQ (reference sequence). Trimming shortened V by 0 bases and J by 6 bases, and 15 bases separated the two germline ends. The CDR3 nucleotides are TGTGCCAGCAGCTTAGGCCGAAGACAGGTCTTCGAGCAGTACTTC. Amino acid sequence: CASSLGRRQVFEQYF.

The chain uses TRBV2 and TRBJ1-1; D not resolved. This CDR3 contains 15 residues. V shed 8 bases and J shed 5 bases, with 21 bases lying between them. Germline lookup yields CDR1 SNHLY and CDR2 FYNNEI. DNA for the CDR3: TGTGCCAGCCGCAAGTCGGAGATCCGGAAGACTGAAGCTTTCTTT. Its translation: CASRKSEIRKTEAFF.

The chain couples TRBV5-1 to TRBJ1-2; 9 positions agree with TRBD1. Trimming took 3 bases from V and 5 from J; bases not matched to a gene: 8. The germline CDR1 and CDR2 sequences are SGHRS and YFSETQ. This CDR3 comprises 15 residues. The CDR3 loop reads CASSSPGQGPYGYTF. The CDR3 nucleotides read TGCGCCAGCAGCTCCCCGGGACAGGGTCCTTATGGCTACACCTTC.

The V and J genes are TRBV6-5 and TRBJ1-6; 8 bases agree with TRBD1. Germline assignment: CDR1 MNHEY and CDR2 SVGAGI. With 0 bases clipped from V and 8 bases from J, the junction kept 0 bases outside the gene matches. The CDR3 covers 14 residues. The CDR3 spells CASSYSTGDSPLHF. The CDR3 coding sequence is TGTGCCAGCAGTTACTCGACAGGGGATTCACCCCTCCACTTT.

The chain employs TRBV14 and TRBJ2-7, with TRBD2 as a possible D gene (5 bases). From germline, CDR1 is SGHDN and CDR2 FVKESK. With 1 base removed from V and 6 bases from J, the gap between germline ends came to 13 bases. This CDR3 spans 14 amino acids. In DNA form, the CDR3 reads TGTGCCAGCAGCCAAGTCCTGGTGAGCGGCGAGCAGTACTTC. It specifies CASSQVLVSGEQYF.

The V gene is TRBV7-2, the J gene TRBJ2-3, with TRBD2 matching over 11 bases. Germline values: CDR1 SGHTA, CDR2 FQGNSA. The CDR3 contains 16 residues. With V trimmed by 3 bases and J by 0 bases, 2 bases remained unmatched. The CDR3 region has the DNA TGTGCCAGCAGCTTTAGCGGGGGGGGAAGCACAGATACGCAGTATTTT. Protein product: CASSFSGGGSTDTQYF.